This TCR beta chain stems from a study of glioma-infiltrating T cells after dendritic cell vaccination (dated by TCRdb to 2016 to 2017). For the study in its entirety: Of the 15 glioblastoma patients in the cohort, all drawn from Phase I and II dendritic cell vaccination trials, 9 were newly diagnosed and 6 had recurrent disease. Tumor-infiltrating lymphocyte content was quantified and tumor and blood repertoires were compared in dendritic cell-vaccinated glioblastoma patients by deep sequencing of TCR beta CDR3 regions. Each patient got three intradermal injections of the dendritic cell vaccine, spaced at biweekly intervals, in the arm below the axilla. Between about 2003 and 2013, patients were given autologous tumor lysate-pulsed dendritic cell vaccination. The vaccine consisted of monocyte-derived dendritic cells cultured approximately seven days with IL-4 and GM-CSF, then pulsed overnight with autologous tumor lysate. Survival after dendritic cell vaccination was correlated with TCR sequencing metrics such as TIL content and the overlap between tumor and blood repertoires.

The full study reports these points: No direct relationship between TCR clonality and survival was found, suggesting a diverse polyclonal response may matter. The three-group TCR overlap response model was described as speculative and requiring prospective validation. The cohort was small and heterogeneous, few patients had complete blood and tumor sets, and even fewer had initial-recurrent tumor pairs. After dendritic cell vaccination, a higher estimated pretreatment TIL content predicted longer time to progression and longer overall survival.

According to the study, the label for this sample's time point signals: after dendritic cell vaccination, including at tumor progression/relapse. To be selected, patients needed enough residual fresh-frozen tumor tissue and more than two years of available survival data. Although molecular status otherwise differed among the glioblastoma patients, no patient had an isocitrate dehydrogenase mutation. PBMC were collected before vaccination, two weeks after the third vaccination, and at tumor progression when it occurred. The Qiagen DNeasy Blood extraction Kit was used to extract genomic DNA. CDR1 and CDR2 (SGHTA, FQGNSA) derive from the germline V gene. The CDR3 spans 13 residues, from the cysteine through the phenylalanine. Kept here is only the CDR3 DNA, which spans 39 bases and is read in frame from base 1. V gives up 6 bases and J gives up 4 bases, and the segment between their germline ends measures 12 bases.

To note about this clone: The antigen it binds to is not known. Per-base qualities were not stored, and no clone one base away is much larger.

The immunoSEQ assay amplified TCRB CDR3 regions from 1.5 to 2.5 micrograms of genomic DNA, or from all available DNA when less than that amount was available. Multiplex PCR used 60 forward primers for TCR V beta segments and 13 reverse primers for J beta segments. Synthetic control templates were spiked into each sample at limiting dilution to estimate reads per starting template. The Illumina HiSeq System generated sequencing reads of 87 bp. As for how the authors treated the data: To remove PCR and sequencing errors, closely related sequences were merged with a nearest neighbor algorithm. TCR overlap was measured as the percentage of unique tumor TCR beta sequences also present in the same patient's peripheral blood. TCRdb carries this immuneACCESS record with in-frame sequences only. Its versions omit some clonotypes, under half of them owing to an unresolved V gene in the studies checked, with the rest unexplained. The V and J calls and clone size were taken over from that table, and D and trimming were inferred from the DNA. Recorded for this sample are roughly 80,000 clones; about nine tenths of them occurred a single time. Clones ranked in the top ten supply 2% to 2.5% of the sample.

Here the sequenced sample was blood, taken after dendritic cell vaccination. The source is a human donor with glioblastoma. The rearrangement joined TRBV7-2 to TRBJ1-1; the best D guess is TRBD1, with 6 bases matching. The CDR3 region has the sequence CASSFRGSTEAFF. The DNA sequence is given as TGTGCCAGCAGTTTTAGGGGGAGCACTGAAGCTTTCTTT.